The 9 T cell receptor beta chains presented below share a single source sample, sequenced in a study of prognosis after radiotherapy for stage I lung cancer. Two-round multiplex PCR, the amplification method, yielded TCR beta CDR3 from genomic DNA. Amplification during the initial PCR round employed primers specific to each TRBV and TRBJ gene. TCRdb re-derived calls from the multiplex PCR reads in MiXCR, one entry per CDR3 protein. In the table there are about 15,000 distinct CDR3 sequences, roughly a third of which are singletons. Sequenced material: PBMCs, taken before or after stereotactic body radiation therapy (not recorded which). These receptors came from a donor over 45 with non-small cell lung cancer.

The gene calls are TRBV2 and TRBJ2-3; a possible D gene is TRBD2 (5 bases). This CDR3 has 12 residues. V lost 6 bases and J 6 bases, leaving 10 bases between the germline ends. Germline CDR1 and CDR2: SNHLY and FYNNEI. The CDR3 bases are TGTGCCAGCAGGGGAGCCGAGGATACGCAGTATTTT. Its translation is CASRGAEDTQYF. The full variable domain, its missing parts supplied by reference TRBV2 and TRBJ2-3, is EPEVTQTPSHQVTQMGQEVILRCVPISNHLYFYWYRQILGQKVEFLVSFYNNEISEKSEIFDDQFSVERPDGSNFTLKIRSTKLEDSAMYFCASRGAEDTQYFGPGTRLTVL.

By share, this clonotype ranks as medium-sized. The chain uses TRBV6-1 and TRBJ1-2; TRBD1 matches at 8 bases. CDR1 is MNHNS, CDR2 SASEGT, per germline. The CDR3 spans 16 residues. The trim removed 3 bases at V and 5 bases at J, leaving 11 bases unmatched. The CDR3 spells CASSDFSDRGLYGYTF. CDR3 sequence (DNA): TGTGCCAGCAGTGACTTCTCCGACAGGGGCTTGTATGGCTACACCTTC.

This sequence joins TRBV5-1 and TRBJ2-5; D is possibly TRBD2 (6 bases). The CDR3 runs to 14 residues. Germline lookup yields CDR1 SGHRS and CDR2 YFSETQ. V lost 7 bases, J lost 8 bases, and 21 bases lay in between. In DNA, the CDR3 is TGCGCCAGCTGGAGCTGGAGGGCCGCGGATACCCAGTACTTC. This encodes CASWSWRAADTQYF.

By its share, this clonotype is medium-sized. V is TRBV6-1 and J is TRBJ2-1; 14 nucleotides align to TRBD2. This CDR3 is 16 amino acids long. In germline, CDR1 is MNHNS, CDR2 SASEGT. The V gene end was trimmed by 4 bases and the J gene end by 6 bases; junction bases not matched to a gene: 5. The CDR3 DNA reads as TGTGCCAGCAGTGGTACCGGACTAGCGGGGGGCAATGAGCAGTTCTTC. Protein product: CASSGTGLAGGNEQFF.

This clonotype has at least ten counts. The CDR3 nucleotides are TGTGCCAGCAGCCAAGAGACTAGCGGGAGCACAGATACGCAGTATTTT. Translated, it gives CASSQETSGSTDTQYF. The chain uses TRBV4-2 and TRBJ2-3; TRBD2 matches at 10 bases. The CDR3 runs 16 residues. Germline V gene data show CDR1 as LGHNA and CDR2 as YNFKEQ. V trimming: 0 bases; J trimming: 0 bases; junction bases outside the gene matches: 0.

The table lists this clonotype with many counts. At one end, the junction sequence differs from germline, possibly due to a read error. The chain carries TRBV7-9 and TRBJ2-1; D is unclear. There are 15 residues in the CDR3. Germline V gene lookup returns CDR1 SEHNR and CDR2 FQNEAQ (reference sequence). The DNA for the CDR3 is TGTGCCAGCAGCTTAGGAGCTCACCCCTACGATGAGCAGTTCTTC. Amino acids: CASSLGAHPYDEQFF.

This clonotype was seen ten or more times. V and J are TRBV9 and TRBJ2-3; D possibly corresponds to TRBD1 (6 bases). The CDR3 extends over 14 amino acids. V was trimmed by 7 bases and J by 5 bases, leaving 17 bases between them. CDR1 is SGDLS, CDR2 YYNGEE, per germline. The CDR3 DNA is TGTGCCAGCGCCCCACCAGGGGTGAGAGATACGCAGTATTTT. Its protein is CASAPPGVRDTQYF. Combining the CDR3 with reference TRBV9 and TRBJ2-3 gives the whole variable domain DSGVTQTPKHLITATGQRVTLRCSPRSGDLSVYWYQQSLDQGLQFLIQYYNGEERAKGNILERFSAQQFPDLHSELNLSSLELGDSALYFCASAPPGVRDTQYFGPGTRLTVL.

CDR3 nucleotides: TGTGCCAGCATCCGGGGAACAGGGGGTTTGGATACCCAGTACTTC. Its translation: CASIRGTGGLDTQYF. This rearrangement joins TRBV9 to TRBJ2-5; 8 bases line up with TRBD1. V was pared by 6 bases and J by 8 bases, with 15 bases of the junction left unmatched. The CDR3 runs to 15 residues. CDR1 and CDR2 from the germline V gene are SGDLS and YYNGEE.

Details on this clonotype: It is likely a read error: a sequence one base away is far more abundant. The chain recombines TRBV5-1 with TRBJ1-5; maybe TRBD1 (5 bases). In germline, CDR1 is SGHRS, CDR2 YFSETQ. This CDR3 spans 14 amino acids. CDR3 nucleotides: TGTGCCAGCAGCCGTGAGGGGACCATTCAGCCCCAGCATTTT. Residues: CASSREGTIQPQHF.